This T cell receptor beta chain appears in the sequencing data of a study of CD8+ T cells in alopecia areata. To note about this clone: Its antigen is not known. The same CDR3 is also encoded by other DNA sequences in this sample.

V was pared by 6 bases and J by 3 bases, with 9 bases between. Germline CDR1 DFQATT, CDR2 SNEGSKA (reference sequence). This CDR3 comprises 11 residues. Study findings and constraints: Scalp sample sequencing also detects resident alphabeta T cells of normal skin.

The treatment: oral pan-JAK inhibitor, 5-10 mg twice daily. Peripheral blood samples and lesional scalp punch biopsies were obtained from alopecia areata patients. RNA extraction was followed by reverse transcription into cDNA, which acted as the sequencing template. Method: immunoSEQ multiplex PCR; TCRdb's copy keeps in-frame clones and lacks some. The sample has hundreds of thousands of clones, 50% to 75% seen once. The sequenced sample was CD4+ T cells sorted from blood, obtained at approximately week 52, from a patient treated with tofacitinib. The chain uses TRBV20-1 and TRBJ2-7; D is unresolved. The clonotype was recovered from a human donor with alopecia areata. For the CDR3, the DNA is TGCAGTGCCCGAGGTATCTACGAGCAGTACTTC. This translates into CSARGIYEQYF.